This is a list of T cell receptor beta chains from one sample in a study of blood T cells in healthy people across ages. TCRdb analysed the 5' RACE reads with MiXCR anew, one entry per CDR3 protein. The sample consists of about 930,000 distinct CDR3 sequences, about 28% of them appearing once. In addition, the sample was reused for a study of T cells of mothers and their children.

Material for sequencing was blood. The receptor source for this set is a woman in her thirties or forties in good health. Both conserved end residues are part of each CDR3. A D gene is named only where the DNA matches it firmly. Only some rows state a clone size, as once, few, many or a class for expanded clones.

>TRBD2|TRBV4-2|TRBJ2-3|NA
CASSLLTSGGSTDTQDF
TGTGCCAGCAGCCTCCTAACTAGCGGGGGTAGCACAGATACGCAGGATTTT
>NA|TRBV5-5|TRBJ2-7|many
CASSLLLGSEQYF
TGTGCCAGCAGCTTGCTGCTAGGATCCGAGCAGTACTTC
>NA|TRBV7-2|TRBJ1-2|NA
CAGSPDSREGYTF
TGTGCCGGCAGCCCAGACAGCCGGGAAGGCTACACCTTC
>NA|TRBV20-1|TRBJ1-3|NA
CSASGINSGNTIYF
TGCAGTGCTAGCGGGATTAACTCTGGAAACACCATATATTTT
>NA|TRBV19|TRBJ2-6|few
CASRPAASSGANVLTF
TGTGCCAGTCGCCCCGCCGCGAGCTCTGGGGCCAACGTCCTGACTTTC
>NA|TRBV28|TRBJ2-7|few
CASLTKSYEQYF
TGTGCTAGTCTGACCAAATCCTACGAGCAGTACTTC
>NA|TRBV7-3|TRBJ2-1|many
CASSLQGRGSYNEQFF
TGTGCCAGCAGCTTACAGGGTCGGGGTTCCTACAATGAGCAGTTCTTC
>NA|TRBV3-1|TRBJ1-2|NA
CASQGSNYGYTF
TGTGCCTCACAGGGCAGTAACTATGGCTACACCTTC
>NA|TRBV20-1|TRBJ2-5|few
CSARVWVPSPQETQYF
TGCAGTGCTAGAGTCTGGGTCCCAAGCCCCCAAGAGACCCAGTACTTC
>NA|TRBV6-5|TRBJ1-5|NA
CASSTTGTHNQPQHF
TGTGCCAGCAGTACAACAGGGACCCACAATCAGCCCCAGCATTTT
>NA|TRBV27|TRBJ1-5|NA
CASSFDDSNQPQHF
TGTGCCAGCAGTTTCGATGATAGCAATCAGCCCCAGCATTTT
>NA|TRBV28|TRBJ1-5|few
CASSMTGNQPQHF
TGTGCCAGCAGTATGACAGGCAATCAGCCCCAGCATTTT
>NA|TRBV12-3/TRBV12-4|TRBJ2-7|few
CASRGTGRRYEQYF
TGTGCCAGTCGTGGAACAGGGCGACGGTACGAGCAGTACTTC
>NA|TRBV18|TRBJ2-7|few
CASSPPAGMYEQYF
TGTGCCAGCTCACCACCTGCAGGGATGTACGAGCAGTACTTC
>NA|TRBV10-3|TRBJ1-1|NA
CAISESGAQNTEAFF
TGTGCCATCAGTGAGTCTGGGGCCCAGAACACTGAAGCTTTCTTT
>NA|TRBV12-3/TRBV12-4|TRBJ2-7|few
CASSWPGSYEQYF
TGTGCCAGCAGTTGGCCTGGGTCCTACGAGCAGTACTTC
>NA|TRBV12-3/TRBV12-4|TRBJ2-7|NA
CASSTTYRASLGSEQYF
TGTGCCAGCAGTACAACCTACCGGGCCTCCCTTGGGTCCGAGCAGTACTTC
>NA|TRBV5-1|TRBJ1-4|few
CASSRGAGSISNEKLFF
TGCGCCAGCAGCCGAGGGGCAGGGAGTATATCTAATGAAAAACTGTTTTTT
>NA|TRBV4-1|TRBJ2-5|many
CASSQVRLTGTETQYF
TGCGCCAGCAGCCAAGTACGGCTTACAGGGACAGAGACCCAGTACTTC
>TRBD1|TRBV2|TRBJ2-5|few
CASSVFGTEKETQYF
TGTGCCAGCAGTGTGTTCGGGACAGAAAAAGAGACCCAGTACTTC
>TRBD2|TRBV4-2|TRBJ2-2|NA
CATRTSGGARTGELFF
TGTGCCACCCGGACTAGCGGGGGGGCTCGGACCGGGGAGCTGTTTTTT
>TRBD1|TRBV11-1|TRBJ2-1|few
CASRKGAPMDNEQFF
TGTGCCAGCAGGAAGGGGGCGCCTATGGATAATGAGCAGTTCTTC
>NA|TRBV28|TRBJ2-1|NA
CASSLYMGVEQFF
TGTGCCAGCAGTTTATACATGGGAGTTGAGCAGTTCTTC
>NA|TRBV29-1|TRBJ1-5|few
CSVGWDSNQPQHF
TGCAGCGTTGGCTGGGACAGCAATCAGCCCCAGCATTTT
>TRBD1|TRBV12-3/TRBV12-4|TRBJ2-1|many
CASSAAAEQGDFDNEQFF
TGTGCCAGCAGCGCCGCGGCAGAACAGGGGGATTTCGACAATGAGCAGTTCTTC
>NA|TRBV11-1|TRBJ2-7|many
CASSSQGVTYEQYF
TGTGCCAGCAGCTCCCAAGGCGTTACCTACGAGCAGTACTTC
>NA|TRBV29-1|TRBJ1-1|few
CSVLPYNTEAFF
TGCAGCGTCCTTCCTTATAACACTGAAGCTTTCTTT
>NA|TRBV5-6|TRBJ2-1|few
CASSFGNGPISYNEQFF
TGTGCCAGCAGCTTCGGTAACGGGCCCATCTCCTACAATGAGCAGTTCTTC
>NA|TRBV3-1|TRBJ2-5|NA
CASSQDRDLQQYF
TGTGCCAGCAGCCAAGATAGGGATTTACAGCAGTACTTC
>NA|TRBV5-1|TRBJ1-2|NA
CASSLAVGQGQGYTF
TGCGCCAGCAGCTTGGCCGTCGGCCAGGGACAAGGCTACACCTTC
>NA|TRBV9|TRBJ2-7|NA
CASSEDDGVYEQYF
TGTGCCAGCAGCGAAGACGACGGGGTCTACGAGCAGTACTTC
>TRBD1|TRBV2|TRBJ1-2|few
CASGTGGGSYGYTF
TGTGCCAGCGGGACAGGGGGCGGCTCCTATGGCTACACCTTC
>NA|TRBV5-1|TRBJ1-3|few
CASSLAGYGNTIYF
TGTGCCAGCAGCTTAGCGGGTTATGGAAACACCATATATTTT
>TRBD1|TRBV6-5|TRBJ1-3|few
CASSPDRGSGNTIYF
TGTGCCAGCAGTCCGGACAGGGGCTCTGGAAACACCATATATTTT
>TRBD1|TRBV3-1|TRBJ1-1|NA
CASSHLTGGLTEAFF
TGTGCCAGCAGCCACTTAACAGGGGGCCTCACTGAAGCTTTCTTT
>NA|TRBV3-1|TRBJ2-3|NA
CASSQSRAGSTDTQYF
TGTGCCAGCAGCCAAAGCAGGGCGGGGAGCACAGATACGCAGTATTTT
>TRBD2|TRBV12-3/TRBV12-4|TRBJ2-2|few
CASNPGLAGTGELFF
TGTGCCAGCAACCCGGGACTAGCGGGGACCGGGGAGCTGTTTTTT
>TRBD1|TRBV7-9|TRBJ2-1|few
CASWDGRDSREQFF
TGTGCCAGCTGGGATGGACGGGACAGTCGCGAGCAGTTCTTC
>NA|TRBV5-8|TRBJ2-7|many
CASSLGGWAVRTYEQYF
TGTGCCAGCAGCTTGGGGGGGTGGGCCGTCCGAACCTACGAGCAGTACTTC
>NA|TRBV7-8|TRBJ1-4|NA
CASSTTDATNEKLFF
TGTGCCAGCAGCACCACCGATGCAACTAATGAAAAACTGTTTTTT
>NA|TRBV28|TRBJ1-5|few
CASSWGEGSNQPQHF
TGTGCCAGCAGTTGGGGGGAGGGGAGCAATCAGCCCCAGCATTTT
>TRBD2|TRBV18|TRBJ2-5|many
CASSSGLGETQYF
TGTGCCAGCTCGTCGGGACTAGGAGAGACCCAGTACTTC
>TRBD1|TRBV24-1|TRBJ1-2|few
CATSDRDRGSYGYTF
TGTGCCACCAGTGACAGGGACAGGGGATCCTATGGCTACACCTTC
>TRBD1|TRBV7-9|TRBJ1-4|many
CASSLRDSPNEKLFF
TGTGCCAGCAGCTTACGGGACAGCCCTAATGAAAAACTGTTTTTT
>TRBD2|TRBV20-1|TRBJ2-7|NA
CSAHSPRGSYEQYF
TGCAGTGCTCATTCCCCGCGGGGGTCCTACGAGCAGTACTTC
>NA|TRBV7-9|TRBJ2-1|many
CASSLVGSGYNEQFF
TGTGCCAGCAGCTTAGTCGGTTCGGGCTACAATGAGCAGTTCTTC
>NA|TRBV18|TRBJ1-2|few
CASSPGGRNRGGYTF
TGTGCCAGCTCACCGGGGGGCCGAAACAGAGGCGGCTACACCTTC